The 27 T cell receptor beta chains given below trace back to one sample, sequenced in a study of T cells after yellow fever vaccination. TCRdb independently ran MiXCR on the 5' RACE reads; one entry per CDR3 protein. The top ten hold roughly 24% of the sample, which has approximately 330,000 distinct CDR3 sequences, 4.1% seen once. The material was PBMCs, obtained 5 days after the yellow fever booster vaccination. The receptors were sampled from a man between 18 and 35 years old who received the YFV17D yellow fever vaccine.

V and J are TRBV20-1 and TRBJ1-4; D not certain. The CDR3 contains 13 residues. The V end lost 4 bases, the J end lost 2 bases, and 8 bases lay between the germline ends. The germline gives CDR1 DFQATT, CDR2 SNEGSKA (reference sequence). DNA of the CDR3: TGCAGTGCTAAGGTCCCGACTAATGAAAAACTGTTTTTT. Translation gives CSAKVPTNEKLFF.

This chain connects TRBV5-5 to TRBJ2-1, with 8 bases that match TRBD2. The CDR3 is 16 residues long. Germline V CDR1 and CDR2: SGHKS, YYEKEE (reference sequence). V shed 1 base, J shed 1 base, and the junction held 4 bases outside the gene matches. The CDR3 protein is CASSLSGGGSYNEQFF. Here the CDR3 DNA reads TGTGCCAGCAGCTTGTCAGGCGGGGGGTCCTACAATGAGCAGTTCTTC.

This clonotype was seen only a few times. CDR3 bases: TGTGCCACAGGAGAATTGGCGCGGAATTCACCCCTCCACTTT. Its translation: CATGELARNSPLHF. The V call is TRBV6-5, the J call TRBJ1-6; unclear D gene. CDR1 MNHEY and CDR2 SVGAGI come from the germline V gene. The germline V and J ends were trimmed by 10 bases and 7 bases, with 17 bases remaining between them. CDR3 length: 14 residues.

The chain combines TRBV5-1 with TRBJ1-6; no clear D. V lost 5 bases to trimming and J lost 5 bases, with 11 bases between them. Germline CDR1 reads SGHRS; CDR2 reads YFSETQ. The CDR3 runs to 14 residues. The CDR3 is CASRRADDNSPLHF. The DNA of the CDR3 is TGCGCCAGCAGGAGGGCCGATGATAATTCACCCCTCCACTTT.

This clonotype was seen more than once but under ten times. The chain employs TRBV7-2 and TRBJ2-1; no definite D call. The CDR3 extends over 13 amino acids. Trimming took off 3 bases at V and 5 bases at J, with 8 bases between the two ends. The germline V gene has CDR1 SGHTA and CDR2 FQGNSA. This CDR3 reads CASSLGFNNEQFF. The CDR3 nucleotides are TGTGCCAGCAGCTTGGGATTTAACAATGAGCAGTTCTTC.

The chain is built from TRBV20-1 and TRBJ2-4; the D gene is possibly TRBD2 (5 bases). Trimming cost V 1 base and J 3 bases, with 7 bases left between them. There are 13 residues in the CDR3. Germline CDR1 is DFQATT and CDR2 is SNEGSKA (reference sequence). The CDR3: CSARVAGKNIQYF. The CDR3 DNA sequence: TGCAGTGCTAGAGTTGCGGGCAAAAACATTCAGTACTTC.

This clonotype has just a few counts. V gene TRBV5-6 combines with J gene TRBJ2-7, with 9 bases aligning to TRBD2. Germline V lookup: CDR1 SGHDT, CDR2 YYEEEE. Trimming cost V 6 bases and J 7 bases; bases outside gene matches: 17. The CDR3 is 16 residues long. The CDR3 coding sequence is TGTGCCAGCAAGTACTATGCTAGCGGGGTGATTTCTGAGCAGTACGTC. This gives the protein CASKYYASGVISEQYV.

This CDR3 reads CASSTASGGYEQYV. DNA for the CDR3: TGTGCCAGCAGTACTGCCAGCGGGGGTTACGAGCAGTACGTC. The chain recombines TRBV12-3 or TRBV12-4 with TRBJ2-7; 8 bases map to TRBD2. The CDR3 has 14 residues. Trimming removed 5 bases from V and 4 bases from J; junction bases left unmatched: 7.

This clonotype was picked up many times. The chain carries TRBV18 and TRBJ2-5; no clear D. The germline CDR1 and CDR2 sequences are KGHSH and LQKENI. V lost 1 base to trimming and J lost 1 base, with 13 bases between them. The CDR3 extends over 16 amino acids. The CDR3 spells CASSPLGGVPQETQYF. CDR3 in DNA: TGTGCCAGCTCACCACTCGGTGGGGTACCCCAAGAGACCCAGTACTTC.

This clonotype showed up many times. The chain joins TRBV6-5 to TRBJ2-2, with TRBD1 matching over 11 bases. Germline trimming cut 2 bases from V and 7 bases from J; bases unmatched to any gene: 3. Germline V gives CDR1 MNHEY, CDR2 SVGAGI. CDR3 length equals 15 residues. The CDR3 DNA is TGTGCCAGCAGTTACCGGGGGACAGGGGGCGGGGAGCTGTTTTTT. Its translation: CASSYRGTGGGELFF.

This clonotype has just a few counts. The J gene is TRBJ1-6, the V gene TRBV4-2; D is ambiguous. Deletions cut 1 base from V and 6 bases from J, with 10 bases between. This CDR3 has 15 amino acids. Germline values: CDR1 LGHNA, CDR2 YNFKEQ. The CDR3 is CASSQGRGTNSPLHF. The CDR3 coding sequence is TGTGCCAGCAGCCAAGGGCGGGGAACTAATTCACCCCTCCACTTT.

The table lists this clonotype with many counts. This chain uses TRBV29-1 with TRBJ2-1; 8 positions agree with TRBD2. The CDR3 consists of 13 residues. V shed 6 bases and J 9 bases; nucleotides not matched to a gene: 10. Germline CDR1 is SQVTM and CDR2 is ANQGSEA. CDR3 DNA sequence: TGCAGCGTCGGGGGGGGGGTACACGTTGAGCAGTTCTTC. It yields the protein CSVGGGVHVEQFF.

This clonotype has a count of ten or more. The junction departs from the called germline gene at one end, perhaps through a read error. The rearrangement links TRBV7-2 to TRBJ2-1; perhaps TRBD1 as D (6 bases). CDR1 SGHTA and CDR2 FQGNSA come from the germline V gene. This CDR3 has 15 amino acids. CDR3 sequence (DNA): TGCGCCAGCAGCTTTGACAGGAGCTCCTACAATGAGCAGTTCTTC. This gives the protein CASSFDRSSYNEQFF.

In this sample, this clonotype turned up a few times. This sequence joins TRBV7-6 and TRBJ2-7; 7 bases agree with TRBD1. The germline V gene encodes CDR1 SGHVS and CDR2 FNYEAQ. This CDR3 spans 13 amino acids. V shed 5 bases and J 6 bases; nucleotides not matched to a gene: 7. The DNA for the CDR3 is TGTGCCAGCAGCCAACTGACAGGGCGCGAGCAGTACTTC. It specifies CASSQLTGREQYF.

V gene TRBV10-3 combines with J gene TRBJ1-2; D is unresolved. Trimming left V 3 bases short and J 4 bases short, with 18 bases between. Germline loops: CDR1 ENHRY, CDR2 SYGVKD. This CDR3 spans 16 amino acids. The CDR3 here is CAISDPLQLTRYGYTF. CDR3 nucleotides: TGTGCCATCAGTGACCCCCTACAGCTTACACGCTATGGCTACACCTTC.

The chain couples TRBV19 to TRBJ2-2; TRBD1 matches 8 bases. CDR3 length: 15 residues. Germline CDR1 LNHDA, CDR2 SQIVND (reference sequence). V shed 5 bases and J 3 bases; nucleotides not matched to a gene: 5. The CDR3 is CASSGGQVYTGELFF. The DNA for the CDR3 is TGTGCCAGTAGTGGGGGACAGGTGTACACCGGGGAGCTGTTTTTT.

The CDR3: CASSPGLAGGPIYNEQFF. The DNA for the CDR3 is TGTGCCAGCAGCCCGGGACTAGCGGGGGGGCCGATCTACAATGAGCAGTTCTTC. The chain employs TRBV12-3 or TRBV12-4 and TRBJ2-1; TRBD2 matches at 16 bases. This CDR3 comprises 18 residues. V gave up 6 bases and J gave up 3 bases; unmatched junction bases: 8.

The table lists this clonotype with a few counts. The CDR3 protein is CASSRQGRNEQFF. The DNA for the CDR3 is TGTGCCAGCAGCCGACAGGGAAGGAATGAGCAGTTCTTC. The J gene is TRBJ2-1, the V gene TRBV28; 7 bases are shared with TRBD1. The J segment lost 7 bases and the V segment lost 6 bases, leaving 6 bases of the junction unmatched. This CDR3 has 13 residues. The germline V gene encodes CDR1 MDHEN and CDR2 SYDVKM. The full variable domain, rest sourced from reference TRBV28 and TRBJ2-1, is DVKVTQSSRYLVKRTGEKVFLECVQDMDHENMFWYRQDPGLGLRLIYFSYDVKMKEKGDIPEGYSVSREKKERFSLILESASTNQTSMYLCASSRQGRNEQFFGPGTRLTVL.

This sequence joins TRBV27 and TRBJ2-3; D ambiguous. Per the germline V gene, CDR1 is MNHEY and CDR2 is SMNVEV (reference sequence). The CDR3 contains 13 residues. V dropped 5 bases and J dropped 5 bases, with 11 bases sitting between them. The DNA of the CDR3 is TGTGCCAGCAGTGCCCTGAACCGAGATACGCAGTATTTT. It specifies CASSALNRDTQYF.

The chain joins TRBV29-1 to TRBJ1-3; TRBD1 is a possible D gene (6 bases). Germline assignment: CDR1 SQVTM and CDR2 ANQGSEA. This CDR3 has 13 residues. The V end was cut by 6 bases, the J end by 4 bases, with 13 bases between. The CDR3 DNA follows: TGCAGCGTCTATACAGGGTCCGGAAACACCATATATTTT. Translated, it gives CSVYTGSGNTIYF.

This chain joins TRBV12-3 or TRBV12-4 and TRBJ2-3; a weak D match, TRBD1 (5 bases). Between the trimmed V and J ends, which lost 0 bases and 3 bases, there was a span of 10 bases. This CDR3 spans 15 amino acids. The CDR3 loop reads CASSLAWGRTDTQYF. The CDR3, as DNA: TGTGCCAGCAGTTTAGCTTGGGGCCGGACAGATACGCAGTATTTT.

The chain employs TRBV6-5 and TRBJ1-4; D is unresolved. Germline V gives CDR1 MNHEY, CDR2 SVGAGI. Trimming took 8 bases from V and 4 from J, leaving 14 bases between them. This CDR3 has 14 residues. CDR3 region: CASGPDLINEKLFF. In nucleotides, the CDR3 is TGTGCCAGCGGACCGGATCTGATTAATGAAAAACTGTTTTTT.

The chain employs TRBV7-2 and TRBJ2-5; D unclear. The CDR3 extends over 11 amino acids. The germline V and J ends were trimmed by 7 bases and 9 bases, with 12 bases remaining between them. The germline V gene has CDR1 SGHTA and CDR2 FQGNSA. The CDR3: CASTADRAQYF. The CDR3 DNA reads as TGTGCCAGCACCGCGGACCGGGCCCAGTACTTC.

This clonotype has ten or more counts. The chain joins TRBV2 to TRBJ2-1; D not resolved. Germline CDR1 and CDR2: SNHLY and FYNNEI. V was shortened by 8 bases and J by 3 bases, with 5 bases between the two germline ends. The CDR3 is 11 residues long. CDR3 amino acids: CASDNYNEQFF. The CDR3 DNA is TGTGCCAGCGACAACTACAATGAGCAGTTCTTC.

The CDR3 DNA reads TGTGCCAGCTCACCACAGGGGGCTAGCACTGAAGCTTTCTTT. It translates to CASSPQGASTEAFF. The J gene is TRBJ1-1, the V gene TRBV18; 7 bases agree with TRBD1. V was pared by 1 base and J by 4 bases, with 3 bases of the junction left unmatched. CDR3 length: 14 amino acids. Germline CDR1 is KGHSH and CDR2 is LQKENI.

The V and J genes are TRBV7-8 and TRBJ1-6, with 7 bases matching TRBD1. This CDR3 comprises 16 residues. The germline V gene has CDR1 SGHVS and CDR2 FQNEAQ. Trimming removed 1 base from V and 9 bases from J; junction bases left unmatched: 9. The CDR3 spells CASSLENRGVGSPLHF. The CDR3, as DNA: TGTGCCAGCAGCTTAGAAAACAGGGGAGTTGGTTCACCCCTCCACTTT.

The table lists this clonotype with many counts. The rearrangement links TRBV25-1 to TRBJ2-7, with no clear D. This CDR3 region has 12 residues. The V gene's germline CDR1 is MGHDK and CDR2 SYGVNS. Trimming took 4 bases from V and 6 from J, leaving 10 bases between them. CDR3 residues: CASSAGPREQYF. In nucleotides, the CDR3 is TGTGCCAGCAGTGCCGGGCCCCGCGAGCAGTACTTC.